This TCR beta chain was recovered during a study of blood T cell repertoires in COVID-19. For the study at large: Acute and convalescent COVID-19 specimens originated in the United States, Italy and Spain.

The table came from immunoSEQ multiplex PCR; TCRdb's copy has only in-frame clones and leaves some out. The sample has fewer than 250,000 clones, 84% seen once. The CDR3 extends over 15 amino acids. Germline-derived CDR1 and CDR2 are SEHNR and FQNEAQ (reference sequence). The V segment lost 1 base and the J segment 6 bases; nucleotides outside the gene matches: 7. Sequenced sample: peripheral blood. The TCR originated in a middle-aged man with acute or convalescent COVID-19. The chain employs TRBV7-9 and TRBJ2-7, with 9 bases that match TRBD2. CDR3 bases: TGTGCCAGCAGCTTAGGAAGGGCACTAGCGGGCGAGCAGTACTTC. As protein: CASSLGRALAGEQYF.